This T cell receptor (beta chain) was obtained from a study of blood T cell repertoires in COVID-19. Per the study methods: Estimation of nucleated cell counts was performed using reference gene primer amplification. Measured with immunoSEQ multiplex PCR; TCRdb has only the in-frame clones, and not every one. The V and J calls and clone size were taken over from that table, and D and trimming were inferred from the DNA. The repertoire holds a few hundred thousand clones, roughly nine tenths seen once, with over 2% in the top ten. Germline V CDR1 and CDR2: SGHDT, YYEEEE. This CDR3 comprises 14 residues. Trimming at V came to 4 bases and at J to 4 bases, leaving 2 bases not matched to a gene.

The receptor comes from a woman aged 45-60 years with acute or convalescent COVID-19. The chain couples TRBV5-6 to TRBJ2-1; 10 bases align to TRBD2. The sequenced sample consisted of peripheral blood. In DNA, the CDR3 is TGTGCCAGCAGCCGGACTAGCGGTTACAATGAGCAGTTCTTC. Amino acids: CASSRTSGYNEQFF.